The text below deals with one T cell receptor (beta chain). Each CDR3 protein is one row after TCRdb ran MiXCR on the 5' RACE reads. The sample has 55,000 to 80,000 distinct CDR3 sequences, under 5.5% seen once. Per the germline V gene, CDR1 is MNHEY and CDR2 is SVGAGI. The CDR3 consists of 14 residues. Trimming cost V 5 bases and J 5 bases; bases outside gene matches: 2. This sample was taken from a study of neurological immune-mediated disorders. The genes are TRBV6-5 and TRBJ2-1, with 11 bases that match TRBD2. The sequence was collected from a woman between 50 and 59 years old with multiple sclerosis. The sample was PBMCs. The CDR3 sequence is CASSGTSGDNEQFF. DNA of the CDR3: TGTGCCAGCAGTGGGACTAGCGGTGACAATGAGCAGTTCTTC.